The clone carrying this T cell receptor (beta chain) was counted only a few times. The antigen remains unidentified. V lost 0 bases to trimming and J lost 9 bases, with 11 bases between them. CDR3 length equals 13 residues. In germline, CDR1 is SGHNT, CDR2 YYREEE (reference sequence). The data originate from a study of T-cell reconstitution after alpha-beta-depleted transplantation in children. Preparation of the TCRbeta library was carried out with unique molecular identifiers. Each CDR3 protein gets one entry after TCRdb re-called the PCR reads with MiXCR. Of hundreds of thousands of distinct CDR3 sequences listed, roughly a quarter are singletons. Study conclusions and caveats: Newly made T cells mostly supplied T-cell counts and diversity one year after transplant. Alpha-beta T cells about two months after transplant reportedly derived from several hundred expanded graft clones. The origin of high day-60 TCRbeta diversity in some patients lay in surviving recipient T cells and thymic progenitors.

The J gene is TRBJ2-3, the V gene TRBV5-4, with a possible D match to TRBD2 (6 bases). The sample here was PBMCs, mostly from graft donor cells, taken 360 days after TCRalphabeta/CD19-depleted stem cell transplant. The TCR originated in a female patient aged 2-9 years who had a stem cell transplant for congenital amegakaryocytic thrombocytopenia, so the T cells may come from the graft donor. In DNA, the CDR3 is TGTGCCAGCAGCTTGGGAGCTAGCGTGACGCAGTATTTT. It codes for CASSLGASVTQYF.